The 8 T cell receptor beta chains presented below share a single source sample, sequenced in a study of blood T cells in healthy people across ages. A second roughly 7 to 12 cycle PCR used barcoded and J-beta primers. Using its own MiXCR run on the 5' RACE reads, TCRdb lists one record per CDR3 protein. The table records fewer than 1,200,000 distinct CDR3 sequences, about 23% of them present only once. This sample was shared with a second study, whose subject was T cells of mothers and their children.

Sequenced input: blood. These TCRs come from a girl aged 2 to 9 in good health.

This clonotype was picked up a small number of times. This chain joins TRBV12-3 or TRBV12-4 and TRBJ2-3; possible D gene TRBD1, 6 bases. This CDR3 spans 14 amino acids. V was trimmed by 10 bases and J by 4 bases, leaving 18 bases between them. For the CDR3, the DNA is TGTGCCACCGGCCCACAGGGTCCTGCAGATACGCAGTATTTT. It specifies CATGPQGPADTQYF.

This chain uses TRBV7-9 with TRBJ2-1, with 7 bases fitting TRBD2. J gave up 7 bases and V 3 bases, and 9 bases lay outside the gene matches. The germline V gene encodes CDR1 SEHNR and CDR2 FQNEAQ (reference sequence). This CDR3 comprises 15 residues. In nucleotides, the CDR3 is TGTGCCAGCAGCTTGGGACTAACCCTGGCGAATGAGCAGTTCTTC. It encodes CASSLGLTLANEQFF.

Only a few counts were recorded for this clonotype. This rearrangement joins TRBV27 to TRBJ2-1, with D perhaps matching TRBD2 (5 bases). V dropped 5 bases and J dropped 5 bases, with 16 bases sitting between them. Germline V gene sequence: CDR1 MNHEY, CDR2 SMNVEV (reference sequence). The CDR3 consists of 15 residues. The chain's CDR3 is CASSPGLAFHNEQFF. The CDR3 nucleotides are TGTGCCAGCAGTCCTGGACTGGCCTTTCACAATGAGCAGTTCTTC.

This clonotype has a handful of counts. The CDR3 protein is CASSQGPGGGGTGELFF. In DNA, the CDR3 is TGTGCCAGCAGCCAAGGCCCCGGGGGAGGGGGCACCGGGGAGCTGTTTTTT. The V call is TRBV4-2, the J call TRBJ2-2; D may be TRBD2 (7 bases). This CDR3 comprises 17 residues. Trimming removed 1 base at V and 4 bases at J, with 16 bases between. Germline CDR1 is LGHNA and CDR2 is YNFKEQ.

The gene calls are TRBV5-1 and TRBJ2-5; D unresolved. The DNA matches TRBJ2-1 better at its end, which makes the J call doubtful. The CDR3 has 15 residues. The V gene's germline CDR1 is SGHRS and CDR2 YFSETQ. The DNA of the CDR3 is TGCGCCAGCTCTGTCCCCACCGACTCGGGCAATGAGCAGTTCTTC. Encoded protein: CASSVPTDSGNEQFF.

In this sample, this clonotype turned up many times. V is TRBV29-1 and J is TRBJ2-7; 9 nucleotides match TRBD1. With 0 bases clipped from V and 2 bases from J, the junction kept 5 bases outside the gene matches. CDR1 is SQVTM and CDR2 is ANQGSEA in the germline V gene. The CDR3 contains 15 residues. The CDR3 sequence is CSVEDRRTGAYEQYF. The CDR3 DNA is TGCAGCGTTGAAGATAGGCGGACAGGGGCCTACGAGCAGTACTTC.

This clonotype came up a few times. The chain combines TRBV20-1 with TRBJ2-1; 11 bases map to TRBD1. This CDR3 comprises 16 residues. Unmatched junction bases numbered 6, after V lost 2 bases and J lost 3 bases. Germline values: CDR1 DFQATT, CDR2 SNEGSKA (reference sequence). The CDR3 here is CSARSRTGGHYNEQFF. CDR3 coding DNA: TGCAGTGCTAGATCCCGGACAGGGGGCCACTACAATGAGCAGTTCTTC.

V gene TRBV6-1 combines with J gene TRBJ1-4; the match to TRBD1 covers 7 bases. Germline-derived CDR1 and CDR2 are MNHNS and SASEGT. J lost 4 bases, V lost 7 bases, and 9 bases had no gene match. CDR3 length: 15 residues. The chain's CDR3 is CASIADRAYNEKLFF. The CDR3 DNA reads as TGTGCCAGCATCGCTGACAGGGCCTATAATGAAAAACTGTTTTTT.